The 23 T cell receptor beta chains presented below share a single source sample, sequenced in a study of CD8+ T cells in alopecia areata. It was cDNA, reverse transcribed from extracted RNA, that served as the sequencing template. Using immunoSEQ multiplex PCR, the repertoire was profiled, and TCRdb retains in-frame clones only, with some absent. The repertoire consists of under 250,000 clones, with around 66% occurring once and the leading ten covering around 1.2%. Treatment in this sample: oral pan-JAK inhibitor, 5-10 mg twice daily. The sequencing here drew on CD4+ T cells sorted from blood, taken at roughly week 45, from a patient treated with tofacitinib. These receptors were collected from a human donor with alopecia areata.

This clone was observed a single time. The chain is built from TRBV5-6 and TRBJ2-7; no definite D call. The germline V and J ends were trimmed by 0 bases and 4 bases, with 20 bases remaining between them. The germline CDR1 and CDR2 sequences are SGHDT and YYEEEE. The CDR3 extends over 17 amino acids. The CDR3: CASSLGAGRLDTYEQYF. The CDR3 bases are TGTGCCAGCAGCTTGGGGGCCGGCAGGCTGGATACGTACGAGCAGTACTTC.

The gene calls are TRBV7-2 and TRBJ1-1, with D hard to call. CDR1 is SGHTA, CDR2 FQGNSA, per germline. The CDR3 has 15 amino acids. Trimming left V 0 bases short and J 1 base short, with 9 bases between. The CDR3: CASSLARLQNTEAFF. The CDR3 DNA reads TGTGCCAGCAGCTTAGCACGGTTACAGAACACTGAAGCTTTCTTT.

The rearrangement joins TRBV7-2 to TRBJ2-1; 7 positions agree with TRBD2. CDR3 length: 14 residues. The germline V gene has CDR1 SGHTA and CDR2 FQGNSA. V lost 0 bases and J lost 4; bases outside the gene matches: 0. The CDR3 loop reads CASSLAGGYNEQFF. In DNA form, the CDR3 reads TGTGCCAGCAGCTTAGCGGGGGGGTACAATGAGCAGTTCTTC.

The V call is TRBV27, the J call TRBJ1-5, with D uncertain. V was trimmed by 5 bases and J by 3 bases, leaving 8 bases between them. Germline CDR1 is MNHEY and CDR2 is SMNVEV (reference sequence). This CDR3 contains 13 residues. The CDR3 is CASSPKTNQPQHF. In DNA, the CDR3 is TGTGCCAGCAGTCCGAAGACCAATCAGCCCCAGCATTTT.

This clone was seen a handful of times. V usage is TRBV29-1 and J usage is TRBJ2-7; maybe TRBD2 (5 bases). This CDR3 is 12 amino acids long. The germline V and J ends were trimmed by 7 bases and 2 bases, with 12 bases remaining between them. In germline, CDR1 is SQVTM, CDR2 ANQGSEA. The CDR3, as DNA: TGCAGCGCTAAGGCGACTACCTACGAGCAGTACTTC. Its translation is CSAKATTYEQYF.

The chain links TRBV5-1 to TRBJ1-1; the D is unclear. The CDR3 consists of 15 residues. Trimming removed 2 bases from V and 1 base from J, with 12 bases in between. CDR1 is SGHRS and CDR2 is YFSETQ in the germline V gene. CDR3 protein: CASSLFESGNTEAFF. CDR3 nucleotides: TGCGCCAGCAGCTTATTCGAGTCAGGGAACACTGAAGCTTTCTTT.

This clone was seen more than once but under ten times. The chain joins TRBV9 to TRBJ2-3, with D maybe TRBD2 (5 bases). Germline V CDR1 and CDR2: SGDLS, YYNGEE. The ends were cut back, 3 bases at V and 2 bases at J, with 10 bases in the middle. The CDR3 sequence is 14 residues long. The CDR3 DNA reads TGTGCCAGCAGCGGGAGACTACACACAGATACGCAGTATTTT. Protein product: CASSGRLHTDTQYF.

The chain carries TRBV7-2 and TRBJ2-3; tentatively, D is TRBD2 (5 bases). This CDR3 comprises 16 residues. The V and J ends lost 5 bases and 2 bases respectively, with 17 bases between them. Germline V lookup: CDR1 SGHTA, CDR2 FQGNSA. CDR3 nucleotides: TGTGCCAGCAGCCCATGGAGGCCGGTTAACACAGATACGCAGTATTTT. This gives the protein CASSPWRPVNTDTQYF.

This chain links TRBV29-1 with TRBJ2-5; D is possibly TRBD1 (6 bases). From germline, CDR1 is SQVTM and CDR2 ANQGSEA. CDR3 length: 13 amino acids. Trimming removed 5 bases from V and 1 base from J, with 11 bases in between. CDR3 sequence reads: CSVSTGIQETQYF. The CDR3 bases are TGCAGCGTTTCGACAGGAATCCAAGAGACCCAGTACTTC.

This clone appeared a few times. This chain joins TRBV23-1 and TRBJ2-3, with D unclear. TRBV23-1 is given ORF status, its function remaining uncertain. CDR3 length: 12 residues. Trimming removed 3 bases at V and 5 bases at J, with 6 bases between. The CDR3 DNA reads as TGCGCCAGCAGTCAGGTGGAAGATACGCAGTATTTT. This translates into CASSQVEDTQYF.

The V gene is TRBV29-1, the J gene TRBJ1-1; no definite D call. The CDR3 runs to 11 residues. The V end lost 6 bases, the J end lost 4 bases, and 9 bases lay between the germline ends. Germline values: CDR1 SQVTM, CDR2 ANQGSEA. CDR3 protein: CSVSSATEAFF. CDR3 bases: TGCAGCGTATCCAGTGCCACTGAAGCTTTCTTT.

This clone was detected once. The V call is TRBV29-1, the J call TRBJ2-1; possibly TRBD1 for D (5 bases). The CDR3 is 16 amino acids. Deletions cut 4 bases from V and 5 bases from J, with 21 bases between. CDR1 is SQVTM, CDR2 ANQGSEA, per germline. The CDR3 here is CSVVRYRQFVNNEQFF. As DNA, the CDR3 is TGCAGCGTTGTACGTTACAGACAGTTCGTAAACAATGAGCAGTTCTTC.

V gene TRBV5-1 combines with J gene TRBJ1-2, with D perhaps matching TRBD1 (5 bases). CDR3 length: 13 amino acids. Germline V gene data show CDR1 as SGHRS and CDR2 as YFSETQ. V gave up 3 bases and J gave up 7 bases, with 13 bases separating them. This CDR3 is CASSSLGVGGYTF. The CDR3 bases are TGCGCCAGCAGCTCCCTGGGGGTCGGTGGCTACACCTTC.

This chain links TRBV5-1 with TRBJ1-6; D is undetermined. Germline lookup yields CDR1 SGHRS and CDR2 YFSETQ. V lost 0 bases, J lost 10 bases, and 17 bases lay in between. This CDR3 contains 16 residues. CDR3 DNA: TGCGCCAGCAGCTTGGCCTCGAAAGGAGGTGGCTCACCCCTCCACTTT. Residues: CASSLASKGGGSPLHF.

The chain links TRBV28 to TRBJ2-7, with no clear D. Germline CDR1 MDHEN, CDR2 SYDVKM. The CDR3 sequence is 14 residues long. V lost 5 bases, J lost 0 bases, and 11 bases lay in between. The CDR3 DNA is TGTGCCAGCAGTCCCGGGTCGAGCTCCTACGAGCAGTACTTC. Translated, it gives CASSPGSSSYEQYF.

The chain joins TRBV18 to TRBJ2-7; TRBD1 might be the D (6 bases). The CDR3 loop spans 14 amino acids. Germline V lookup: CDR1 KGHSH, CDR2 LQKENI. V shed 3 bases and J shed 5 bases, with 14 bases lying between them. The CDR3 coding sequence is TGTGCCAGCTCACCCTCGCTACAGGGCGACGAGCAGTACTTC. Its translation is CASSPSLQGDEQYF. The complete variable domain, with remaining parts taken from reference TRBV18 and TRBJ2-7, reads NAGVMQNPRHLVRRRGQEARLRCSPMKGHSHVYWYRQLPEEGLKFMVYLQKENIIDESGMPKERFSAEFPKEGPSILRIQQVVRGDSAAYFCASSPSLQGDEQYFGPGTRLTVT.

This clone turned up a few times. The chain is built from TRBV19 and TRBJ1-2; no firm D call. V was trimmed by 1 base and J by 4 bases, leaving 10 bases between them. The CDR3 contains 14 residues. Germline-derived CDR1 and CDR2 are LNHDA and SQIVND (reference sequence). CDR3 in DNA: TGTGCCAGTAGTATAGTTTGGGCAGTCTATGGCTACACCTTC. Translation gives CASSIVWAVYGYTF.

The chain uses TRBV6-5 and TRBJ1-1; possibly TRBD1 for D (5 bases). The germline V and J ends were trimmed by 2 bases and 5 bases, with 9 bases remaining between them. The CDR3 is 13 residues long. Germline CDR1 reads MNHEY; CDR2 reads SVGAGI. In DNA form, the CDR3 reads TGTGCCAGCAGTTACAGGGGTGGGACTGAAGCTTTCTTT. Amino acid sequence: CASSYRGGTEAFF.

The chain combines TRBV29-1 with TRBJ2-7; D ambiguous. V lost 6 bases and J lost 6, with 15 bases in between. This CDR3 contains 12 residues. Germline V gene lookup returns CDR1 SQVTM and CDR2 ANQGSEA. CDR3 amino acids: CSVQTETCEQYF. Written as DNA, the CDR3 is TGCAGCGTCCAAACAGAGACCTGCGAGCAGTACTTC.

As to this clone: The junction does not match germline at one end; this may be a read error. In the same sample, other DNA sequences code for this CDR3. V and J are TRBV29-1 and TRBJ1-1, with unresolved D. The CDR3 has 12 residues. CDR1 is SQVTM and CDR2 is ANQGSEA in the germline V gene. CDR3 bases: TGTAGCGTGGGGAGGTCTGGCACTGAAGCCTTCTTT. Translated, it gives CSVGRSGTEAFF.

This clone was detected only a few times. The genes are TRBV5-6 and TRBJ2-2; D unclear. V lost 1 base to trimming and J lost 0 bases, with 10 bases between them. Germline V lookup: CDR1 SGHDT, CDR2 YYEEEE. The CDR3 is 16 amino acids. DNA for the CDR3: TGTGCCAGCAGCTTGTCCTTGGTAGCGAACACCGGGGAGCTGTTTTTT. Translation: CASSLSLVANTGELFF.

The CDR3 coding sequence is TGTGCCAGCAGTGGATGCAACTATGGCTACACCTTC. Its protein is CASSGCNYGYTF. This chain joins TRBV21-1 and TRBJ1-2. TRBV21-1 is classified as a pseudogene. The CDR3 extends over 12 amino acids.

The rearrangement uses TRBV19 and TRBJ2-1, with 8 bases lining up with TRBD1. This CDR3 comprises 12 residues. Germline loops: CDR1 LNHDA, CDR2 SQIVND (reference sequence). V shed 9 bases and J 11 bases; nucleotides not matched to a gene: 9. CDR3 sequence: CASTGQGSKQFF. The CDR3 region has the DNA TGTGCCAGCACCGGACAGGGTTCGAAGCAGTTCTTC.